This T cell receptor beta chain was identified in a study of T cell changes during pregnancy in multiple sclerosis. Clones were sequenced by immunoSEQ multiplex PCR, and TCRdb holds only the in-frame ones, with some missing. The data hold around 41,000 clones, with roughly 91% observed a single time. CDR3 length: 15 amino acids. The germline V gene has CDR1 SNHLY and CDR2 FYNNEI. V lost 4 bases to trimming and J lost 6 bases; unmatched junction nucleotides: 9. Source material: PBMCs (not recorded whether the cells were cultured). The clonotype originates from a female donor with multiple sclerosis, enrolled in a pregnancy study. The J gene is TRBJ2-4, the V gene TRBV2, with 7 nucleotides matching TRBD2. The CDR3 here is CASSVAGLSINIQYF. Here the CDR3 DNA reads TGTGCCAGCAGTGTAGCGGGTCTATCCATAAACATTCAGTACTTC. The whole variable domain, filled in from reference TRBV2 and TRBJ2-4, reads EPEVTQTPSHQVTQMGQEVILRCVPISNHLYFYWYRQILGQKVEFLVSFYNNEISEKSEIFDDQFSVERPDGSNFTLKIRSTKLEDSAMYFCASSVAGLSINIQYFGAGTRLSVL.